Listed here is a single T cell receptor beta chain. Its antigen is unknown. The record originates from a study of T cells in Graves' hyperthyroidism and ophthalmopathy. Study results and caveats: Among clonotypes expanded in thyroid above 0.001, most were also found in blood.

V shed 4 bases, J shed 4 bases, and the junction held 7 bases outside the gene matches. From germline, CDR1 is ENHRY and CDR2 SYGVKD. The length of the CDR3 is 16 residues. Amplified regions were TCR beta CDR3 sequences from RNA transcripts. The TCR CDR3 first-round RT-PCR relied on the HTBI primer set. TCRdb independently ran MiXCR on the multiplex PCR reads; one entry per CDR3 protein. This sample has 490,000 or so distinct CDR3 sequences, with 40% to 50% found just once. Sequenced: peripheral blood or thyroid tissue (not recorded which). This chain joins TRBV10-3 and TRBJ2-5; TRBD2 matches at 12 bases. This TCR was sampled from an adult woman with Graves' disease, either hyperthyroidism or ophthalmopathy (not recorded which). The CDR3 loop reads CAISGPTSGGSETQYF. In DNA form, the CDR3 reads TGTGCCATCAGTGGGCCGACTAGCGGGGGTTCAGAGACCCAGTACTTC.